What follows are 5 T cell receptor beta chains derived from one specimen sequenced in a study of blood T cells in healthy people across ages. It was with a sample-barcoded 5' primer and a J-beta primer mix that a second PCR of roughly 7 to 12 cycles was run. TCRdb recomputed calls from the 5' RACE reads with MiXCR, one row per CDR3 protein. The top ten clones hold under 15% of a sample with around 1.1 million distinct CDR3 sequences, 35% to 40% of them seen once. Sample: blood. Receptor source: a man aged 18 to 29 in good health.

This clonotype was seen many times. The CDR3 sequence is CSARDPGSDTEAFF. As DNA, the CDR3 is TGCAGTGCTAGAGATCCCGGGTCGGACACTGAAGCTTTCTTT. V usage is TRBV20-1 and J usage is TRBJ1-1; D gene unclear. V dropped 0 bases and J dropped 3 bases, with 11 bases sitting between them. The CDR3 has 14 residues. Per germline, CDR1 DFQATT and CDR2 SNEGSKA (reference sequence).

This chain's CDR3 is CASSWWKRGGSYNEQFF. The CDR3 DNA follows: TGTGCCAGCAGTTGGTGGAAGCGGGGAGGATCCTACAATGAGCAGTTCTTC. The V call is TRBV28, the J call TRBJ2-1, with 7 bases aligning to TRBD2. The CDR3 contains 17 residues. Trimming took 4 bases from V and 1 from J; bases not matched to a gene: 10. Per the germline V gene, CDR1 is MDHEN and CDR2 is SYDVKM. Using reference TRBV28 and TRBJ2-1 for the parts outside the CDR3, the full variable domain is DVKVTQSSRYLVKRTGEKVFLECVQDMDHENMFWYRQDPGLGLRLIYFSYDVKMKEKGDIPEGYSVSREKKERFSLILESASTNQTSMYLCASSWWKRGGSYNEQFFGPGTRLTVL.

This clonotype was found many times. The V call is TRBV4-3, the J call TRBJ1-2; possibly TRBD1 for D (5 bases). The CDR3 contains 17 residues. The germline CDR1 and CDR2 sequences are LGHNA and YSLEER. V lost 0 bases, J lost 2 bases, and 16 bases lay in between. For the CDR3, the DNA is TGCGCCAGCAGCCAAGATCGAGCGGGGCCCGTAAACTATGGCTACACCTTC. As protein: CASSQDRAGPVNYGYTF.

This clonotype was found a few times. V gene TRBV7-9 combines with J gene TRBJ2-1; D is ambiguous. V was pared by 5 bases and J by 13 bases, with 18 bases between. The CDR3 covers 13 residues. CDR1 and CDR2 from the germline V gene are SEHNR and FQNEAQ (reference sequence). The chain's CDR3 is CASSPRAAPIQFF. CDR3 in DNA: TGTGCCAGCAGCCCCCGGGCAGCCCCGATACAGTTCTTC.

The DNA for the CDR3 is TGTGCCTGGAGTGGTTTCACAGGGGTTGGCTACACCTTC. Amino acids: CAWSGFTGVGYTF. This chain links TRBV30 with TRBJ1-2, with 7 positions matching TRBD1. Germline CDR1 is GTSNPN and CDR2 is SVGIG (reference sequence). CDR3 length: 13 amino acids. The V segment lost 1 base and the J segment 7 bases; nucleotides outside the gene matches: 6.